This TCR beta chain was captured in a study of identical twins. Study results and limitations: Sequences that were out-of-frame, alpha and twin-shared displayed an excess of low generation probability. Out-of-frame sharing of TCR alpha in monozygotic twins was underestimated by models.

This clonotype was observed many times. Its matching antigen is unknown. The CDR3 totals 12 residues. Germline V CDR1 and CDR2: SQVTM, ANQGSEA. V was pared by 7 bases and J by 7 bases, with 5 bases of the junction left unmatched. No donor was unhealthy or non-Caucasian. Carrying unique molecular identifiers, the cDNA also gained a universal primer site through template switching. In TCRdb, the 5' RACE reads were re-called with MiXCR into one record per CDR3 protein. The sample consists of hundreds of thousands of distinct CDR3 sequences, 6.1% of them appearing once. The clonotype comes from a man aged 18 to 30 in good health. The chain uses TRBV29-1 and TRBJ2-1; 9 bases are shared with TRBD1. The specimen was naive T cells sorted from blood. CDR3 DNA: TGCAGCGCCGGACAGGGGTGGAATGAGCAGTTCTTC. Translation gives CSAGQGWNEQFF.